Detailed here is one T cell receptor (beta chain). Antigen unknown. As for time point: patch test 3, about 24 weeks after DPC sensitization. The treatment is: therapeutic diphenylcyclopropenone sensitization with weekly scalp DPC. TCRdb recomputed calls from the RACE reads with MiXCR, one row per CDR3 protein. The data contain approximately 97,000 distinct CDR3 sequences, 25% to 30% of them seen just once; the ten biggest clones take up around a tenth. This sample was included in a study of human T cells and chemical hapten exposure. Study-wide points: Alopecia affecting every donor means their immune response may not match healthy people's.

Specimen: whole blood, collected in connection with sensitization to the hapten diphenylcyclopropenone (DPC). The origin of this receptor is a middle-aged man with alopecia areata. Some clones in this sample may be carry-over from other donors' samples.

The CDR3 coding sequence is TGTGCCAGCAGCTATCGGACAGGGTTAACAGATACGCAGTATTTT. It encodes CASSYRTGLTDTQYF. V gene TRBV7-6 combines with J gene TRBJ2-3; 8 bases agree with TRBD1. The CDR3 contains 15 residues. V lost 4 bases and J lost 3; bases outside the gene matches: 6. Germline V gene sequence: CDR1 SGHVS, CDR2 FNYEAQ. Based on the CDR3 plus reference TRBV7-6 and TRBJ2-3, the full variable domain is GAGVSQSPRYKVTKRGQDVALRCDPISGHVSLYWYRQALGQGPEFLTYFNYEAQQDKSGLPNDRFSAERPEGSISTLTIQRTEQRDSAMYRCASSYRTGLTDTQYFGPGTRLTVL.